This T cell receptor beta chain derives from a study of T cell repertoires in cytomegalovirus infection. TCRdb re-called the reads through MiXCR, storing one row per CDR3 protein. The sample has roughly 230,000 distinct CDR3 sequences, approximately 17% seen once. This clonotype showed up many times. CDR1 is SGHTA and CDR2 is FQGNSA in the germline V gene. This CDR3 comprises 13 residues. Trimming stripped 7 bases from V and 0 bases from J, with 10 bases between. The chain has TRBV7-2 and TRBJ2-7; D gene unclear. Sequenced material: CD8+ T cells from PBMCs. This TCR was sampled from a human donor in good health (CMV status not recorded). Some clones in this sample may be carry-over from other donors' samples. The CDR3, as DNA: TGTGCCAGCAACTCCCAGAGCTCCTACGAGCAGTACTTC. It encodes CASNSQSSYEQYF.